This T cell receptor beta chain was identified during a study of cytomegalovirus exposure and HLA in healthy donors. General study results and limits: The tendency of first-cohort TCR clusters to co-occur in the 110 or so validation repertoires emerged from a later analysis. The study labeled 150 or so TCR beta chains cytomegalovirus-associated.

This CDR3 comprises 15 residues. Germline CDR1 SGHTA, CDR2 FQGNSA. Trimming removed 5 bases from V and 3 bases from J, with 17 bases in between. Notes on this clone: As yet, its antigen is unknown.

The data were produced by immunoSEQ multiplex PCR, yet TCRdb's version contains in-frame clones alone and is incomplete. The table records about 130,000 clones, 89% of them present only once. The chain combines TRBV7-2 with TRBJ2-7, with D perhaps matching TRBD2 (5 bases). The sequence derives from a woman aged 18-30 years in good health and CMV-seronegative. The specimen sequenced was PBMCs. CDR3 nucleotides: TGTGCCAGCAGCCCTGACGGGGTTGGGCTCTACGAGCAGTACTTC. Protein product: CASSPDGVGLYEQYF.